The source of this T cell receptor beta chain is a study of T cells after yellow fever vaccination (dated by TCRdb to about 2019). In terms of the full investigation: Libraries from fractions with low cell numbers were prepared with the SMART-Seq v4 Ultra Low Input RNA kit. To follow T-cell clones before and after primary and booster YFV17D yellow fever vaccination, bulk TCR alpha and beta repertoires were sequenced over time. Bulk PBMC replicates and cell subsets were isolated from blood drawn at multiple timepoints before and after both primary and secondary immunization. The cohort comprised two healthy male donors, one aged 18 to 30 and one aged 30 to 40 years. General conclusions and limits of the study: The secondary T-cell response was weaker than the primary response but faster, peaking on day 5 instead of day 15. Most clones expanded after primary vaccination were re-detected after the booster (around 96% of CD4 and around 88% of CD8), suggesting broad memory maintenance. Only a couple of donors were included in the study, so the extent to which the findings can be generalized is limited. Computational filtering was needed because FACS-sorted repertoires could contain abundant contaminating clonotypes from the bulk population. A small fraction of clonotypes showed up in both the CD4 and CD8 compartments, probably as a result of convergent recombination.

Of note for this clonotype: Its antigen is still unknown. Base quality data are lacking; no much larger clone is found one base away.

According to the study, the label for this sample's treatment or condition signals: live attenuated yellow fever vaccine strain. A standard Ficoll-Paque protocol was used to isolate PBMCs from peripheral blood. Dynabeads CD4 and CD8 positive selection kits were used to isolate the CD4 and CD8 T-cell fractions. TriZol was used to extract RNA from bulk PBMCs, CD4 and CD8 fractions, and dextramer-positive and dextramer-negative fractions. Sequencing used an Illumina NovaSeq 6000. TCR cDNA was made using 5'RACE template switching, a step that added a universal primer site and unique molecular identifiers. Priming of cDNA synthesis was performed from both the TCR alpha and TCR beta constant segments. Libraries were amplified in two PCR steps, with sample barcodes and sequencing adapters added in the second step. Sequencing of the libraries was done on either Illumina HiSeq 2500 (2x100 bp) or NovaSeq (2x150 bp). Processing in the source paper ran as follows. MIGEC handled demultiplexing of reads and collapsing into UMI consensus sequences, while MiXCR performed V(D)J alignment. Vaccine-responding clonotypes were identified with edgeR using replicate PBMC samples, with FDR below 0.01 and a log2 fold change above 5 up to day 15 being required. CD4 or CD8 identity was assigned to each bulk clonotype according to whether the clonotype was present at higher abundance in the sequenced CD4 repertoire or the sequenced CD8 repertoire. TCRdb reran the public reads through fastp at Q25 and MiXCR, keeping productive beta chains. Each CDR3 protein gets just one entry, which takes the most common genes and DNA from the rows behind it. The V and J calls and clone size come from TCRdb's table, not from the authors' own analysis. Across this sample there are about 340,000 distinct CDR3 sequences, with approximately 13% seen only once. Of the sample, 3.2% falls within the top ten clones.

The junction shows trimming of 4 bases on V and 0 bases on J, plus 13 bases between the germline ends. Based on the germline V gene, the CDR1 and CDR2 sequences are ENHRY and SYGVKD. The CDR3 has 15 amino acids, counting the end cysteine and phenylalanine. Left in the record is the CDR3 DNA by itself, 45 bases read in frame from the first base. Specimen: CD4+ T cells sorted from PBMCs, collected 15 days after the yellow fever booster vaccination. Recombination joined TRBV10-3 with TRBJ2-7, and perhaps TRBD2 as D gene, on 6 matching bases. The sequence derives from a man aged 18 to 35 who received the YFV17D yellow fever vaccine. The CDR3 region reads CAISVGVTSSYEQYF. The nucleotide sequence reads TGTGCCATCAGTGTTGGGGTGACTAGCTCCTACGAGCAGTACTTC.